A selection of T cell receptor beta chains follows, all from one sample in a study of neurological immune-mediated disorders. TCRdb used MiXCR to reprocess the 5' RACE reads, holding one entry per CDR3 protein. The table records just over 20,000 distinct CDR3 sequences, about 18% of them present only once. What was sequenced was CD8+ T cells from blood. Receptors originate from a woman aged 18-29 years with multiple sclerosis. Both conserved end residues are part of each CDR3. The D gene is left open where the match is weak. Clone size is given for some rows only: seen once, a few or many times, or a class if the clone is expanded.

V gene	J gene	D gene	clone size	CDR3 DNA	CDR3 protein
TRBV24-1	TRBJ2-1	.	many	TGTGCCACCAGTGATTTGCAGGATCCGGGACACAACTACAATGAGCAGTTCTTC	CATSDLQDPGHNYNEQFF
TRBV14	TRBJ1-2	.	many	TGTGCCAGCAGCCAAGATCGTAAGGGTTCGAATGGCTACACCTTC	CASSQDRKGSNGYTF
TRBV20-1	TRBJ2-3	TRBD2	.	TGCAGTGCCGACGGCTCGGGGAGGGTAGATACGCAGTATTTT	CSADGSGRVDTQYF
TRBV9	TRBJ1-5	TRBD1	medium-sized	TGTGCCAGCAGCGTAGGGGGGGACAGCCAGCCCCAGCATTTT	CASSVGGDSQPQHF
TRBV7-9	TRBJ1-2	.	many	TGTGCCAGCAGCTTTTCTTTACCGGTCCCACTGGGCTATGGCTACACCTTC	CASSFSLPVPLGYGYTF
TRBV27	TRBJ2-2	.	many	TGTGCCAGCAGTTTATCTCCAGGGTACACCGGGGAGCTGTTTTTT	CASSLSPGYTGELFF
TRBV19	TRBJ2-1	TRBD2	many	TGTGCCAGTAGTATGCCGGGACTAGTCTACAATGAGCAGTTCTTC	CASSMPGLVYNEQFF
TRBV11-2	TRBJ2-2	.	many	TGTGCCAGCAGCTTAGTAGACTTCTACACCGGGGAGCTGTTTTTT	CASSLVDFYTGELFF
TRBV6-2/TRBV6-3	TRBJ2-1	.	many	TGTGCCAGCAGTTACGGCTATGAGCAGTTCTTC	CASSYGYEQFF
TRBV12-3/TRBV12-4	TRBJ2-1	TRBD1	many	TGTGCCAGCAGCCGCATGACAGGGGGCTTACACAATGAGCAGTTCTTC	CASSRMTGGLHNEQFF
TRBV6-2/TRBV6-3	TRBJ2-7	.	.	TGTACCAGCAGTCCCCAGGGCTACGAGCAATACTTC	CTSSPQGYEQYF
TRBV7-6	TRBJ2-7	.	many	TGTGCCAGCAGCGCGCGCGCGGGGCAGATCCCTGCAGAGCAGTACTTC	CASSARAGQIPAEQYF
TRBV14	TRBJ2-7	.	many	TGTGCCAGCAGCCTAAACCCTTCCTACGAGCAGTACTTC	CASSLNPSYEQYF
TRBV10-3	TRBJ2-1	TRBD1	many	TGTGCCATCAGCCGCCGGGACAGCTCCTACAATGAGCAGTTCTTC	CAISRRDSSYNEQFF
TRBV4-2	TRBJ2-2	.	many	TGTGCCAGCAGCCCAGGGGTGGCGAACACCGGGGAGCTGTTTTTT	CASSPGVANTGELFF
TRBV6-5	TRBJ2-2	.	.	TGTGCCAGCAGTTATTCGACAGATAACACCGGGGAGCTGTTTTTT	CASSYSTDNTGELFF
TRBV12-3/TRBV12-4	TRBJ1-6	.	many	TGTGCCAGCAGTTTAGGAGGGGGTCAGGGTCCGACGAATTCACCCCTCCACTTT	CASSLGGGQGPTNSPLHF
TRBV5-1	TRBJ1-5	.	many	TGCGCCAGCAGCTTTTATCCGCAGCAGAGGGGACATAGCAATCAGCCCCAGCATTTT	CASSFYPQQRGHSNQPQHF
TRBV7-9	TRBJ2-5	TRBD2	many	TGTGCCAGCAGCACAGGGACTAGCGGAGCCGGAATGAAGGAGACCCAGTACTTC	CASSTGTSGAGMKETQYF
TRBV28	TRBJ2-4	.	medium-sized	TGTGCCAGCAGTTTAGGCAGAGACGTGGACATTCAGTACTTC	CASSLGRDVDIQYF
TRBV6-6	TRBJ2-1	.	many	TGTGCCAGCAGTTACTCAGGGACCGTCCCATACAATGAGCAGTTCTTC	CASSYSGTVPYNEQFF
TRBV6-2/TRBV6-3	TRBJ1-1	.	.	TGTGCCAGCAGACCTACTCAGGTTTTAGCTGAAGCTTTCTTT	CASRPTQVLAEAFF
TRBV12-3/TRBV12-4	TRBJ2-5	.	once	TGTGCCAGCAGTTTTAGAGGCGGAGCAGAGACCCAGTACTTC	CASSFRGGAETQYF
TRBV28	TRBJ1-2	TRBD1	.	TGTGCCAGCAGTCTCAGGGGGAACTATGGCTACACCTTC	CASSLRGNYGYTF
TRBV20-1	TRBJ1-1	.	many	TGCAGTGCATCCATCGCCCCAGGGCTGTCTACTGAAGCTTTCTTT	CSASIAPGLSTEAFF
TRBV20-1	TRBJ2-1	TRBD2	medium-sized	TGCAGTGCTAGAGATCTAACGGGGGGGCCCTATGAGCAGTTCTTC	CSARDLTGGPYEQFF
TRBV19	TRBJ1-5	.	.	TGTGCCAGTATAAGCTCCGGGACGAGTAATCAGCCCCAGCATTTT	CASISSGTSNQPQHF
TRBV27	TRBJ2-1	TRBD2	many	TGTGCCAGCAGTTTAGAGGGTAGTGCTAGCGGGAATAATGAGCAGTTCTTC	CASSLEGSASGNNEQFF
TRBV7-2	TRBJ1-2	.	.	TGTGCCAGCAGCTTGGGACCCGGGGGGGAAAGCGAGTCGAGCTTC	CASSLGPGGESESSF
TRBV6-5	TRBJ1-1	.	.	TGTGCCAGCAGCTTAATGGACGGGACGGGAGCTTTCTTT	CASSLMDGTGAFF
TRBV5-6	TRBJ2-1	TRBD1	many	TGTGCCAGCAGCTTGGGACAGGGGACGAACAATGAGCAGTTCTTC	CASSLGQGTNNEQFF
TRBV7-2	TRBJ2-3	.	many	TGTGCCAGCAGTGGGACACCACCCCCAGATACGCAGTATTTT	CASSGTPPPDTQYF
TRBV7-2	TRBJ2-1	.	many	TGTGCCAGCAGCTTAGGGGCGAATGAGCAGTTCTTC	CASSLGANEQFF
TRBV29-1	TRBJ1-4	.	.	TGCAGCGTTCAGGTTGAAAAACTGTTTTTT	CSVQVEKLFF
TRBV5-1	TRBJ1-2	.	many	TGCGCCAGCAGCTTGGCCTGGGACGGGTCTAACTATGGCTACACCTTC	CASSLAWDGSNYGYTF
TRBV20-1	TRBJ2-1	TRBD2	many	TGCAGTGCTCCCGGGACTAGCGGGAGCTCCTACAATGAGCAGTTCTTC	CSAPGTSGSSYNEQFF
TRBV10-3	TRBJ1-1	TRBD1	many	TGTGCCATCAGCGAGGGACAGGGGGCGGTCACTGAAGCTTTCTTT	CAISEGQGAVTEAFF
TRBV7-9	TRBJ1-2	.	.	TGTGCCTCAGGGGAGGATGGGGATGGCTACACCTTC	CASGEDGDGYTF
TRBV19	TRBJ1-2	TRBD1	many	TGTGCCAGTAAAGAGGGGGCGGGGGGCTACACCTTC	CASKEGAGGYTF
TRBV5-1	TRBJ1-1	.	many	TGCGCCAGCAGCCCGAAGCCTCAGGGAGGCACTGAAGCTTTCTTT	CASSPKPQGGTEAFF
TRBV20-1	TRBJ2-2	.	.	TGCAGTGCTAGAAGACAGACAGCCATCACCGGGGAGCTGTTTTTT	CSARRQTAITGELFF
TRBV7-6	TRBJ1-5	.	many	TGTGCCAGCAGCGACGGGGTGTCGGGCAATCAGCCCCAGCATTTT	CASSDGVSGNQPQHF
TRBV11-2	TRBJ2-1	TRBD2	many	TGTGCCAGCAGCTTAGGACTAGCGGGAGAAGGTGAGCAGTTCTTC	CASSLGLAGEGEQFF
TRBV30	TRBJ1-2	.	.	TGTGCCTGGACTGGGACTTTCCTTGGCTACACCTTC	CAWTGTFLGYTF
TRBV4-1	TRBJ2-7	TRBD1	many	TGCGCCAGCAGCCAAGAACCCCGGGACAGGGAAGGGTACGAGCAGTACTTC	CASSQEPRDREGYEQYF
TRBV12-3/TRBV12-4	TRBJ1-1	.	many	TGTGCCAGCAGTTTGCGGCCAGTACTCACTGAAGCTTTCTTT	CASSLRPVLTEAFF